Sequencing of this T cell receptor beta chain was carried out in a study of blood T cell repertoires in COVID-19. Looking at the study overall: Acute-phase and convalescent COVID-19 samples originated in the United States, Italy and Spain. The analysed material was cDNA or gDNA that came from T cells, B-cell-depleted T cells, or PBMCs.

This clone has only a few counts. Authors' methods: Amplified reference gene primers provided the basis for estimating nucleated cell counts. Some clones are missing from TCRdb's copy, which holds only in-frame ones; the method was immunoSEQ multiplex PCR. V and J calls and clone size come straight from that table; D and trimming were deduced from the DNA. The sample yields about 330,000 clones, roughly 85% seen once. The germline CDR1 and CDR2 sequences are LGHDT and YNNKEL (reference sequence). The CDR3 runs 18 residues. J was trimmed by 0 bases and V by 4 bases; bases with no gene match: 7. The clonotype was recovered from a human donor in a cohort sampled during active COVID-19. V gene TRBV3-1 (or the pseudogene TRBV3-2) combines with J gene TRBJ2-1; the match to TRBD2 covers 12 bases. The sequenced sample consisted of peripheral blood. Here the CDR3 DNA reads TGTGCCAGCAGCCGGTTGACTAGCGGGGGAAACTCCTACAATGAGCAGTTCTTC. Protein: CASSRLTSGGNSYNEQFF.